Included here is one T cell receptor beta chain sequence, with context. The data originate from a study of blood T cell repertoires in COVID-19. On the study more broadly: COVID-19 samples from acute and convalescent phases originated in the United States, Italy and Spain. Sources were T cells, B-cell-depleted T cells, or PBMCs; the material itself was cDNA or gDNA.

Authors' processing steps: Reference gene primer amplification in the assay estimated nucleated cell counts. Profiling relied on immunoSEQ multiplex PCR, and the TCRdb table lists in-frame clones only, not all of them. The V and J calls and clone size come from that table; D and trimming were worked out from the DNA. The sample lists about 62,000 clones, roughly 89% occurring once. V was trimmed by 6 bases and J by 5 bases, leaving 9 bases between them. This CDR3 is built from 12 residues. Looked up from germline, CDR1 is KGHSH and CDR2 is LQKENI. The clonotype originates from a woman aged 80 or over with acute or convalescent COVID-19. The source material was peripheral blood. The genes are TRBV18 and TRBJ2-3; D is ambiguous. CDR3 coding DNA: TGTGCCAGCTCTCCGGTCGAAGATACGCAGTATTTT. The encoded protein is CASSPVEDTQYF.